This T cell receptor beta chain was sequenced during a study of blood T cell repertoires in COVID-19. Study-wide context: Specimens from acute and convalescent COVID-19 originated in the United States, Italy and Spain. From T cells, B-cell-depleted T cells, or PBMCs came the material, which was cDNA or gDNA.

In the original workflow: Reference gene primer amplification in the assay estimated nucleated cell counts. Clones were read by immunoSEQ multiplex PCR, and TCRdb kept only the in-frame ones, dropping some. The V and J calls and clone size are taken from that table; D and trimming were inferred from the DNA. The sample consists of roughly 100,000 clones, roughly nine tenths of them appearing once. The CDR3 runs to 14 residues. Between the trimmed V and J ends, which lost 7 bases and 3 bases, there was a span of 10 bases. In germline, CDR1 is LNHDA, CDR2 SQIVND (reference sequence). The TCR comes from a woman of 80 years or more with acute or convalescent COVID-19. Input material: peripheral blood. The chain carries TRBV19 and TRBJ1-6, with D unclear. CDR3: CASKDGDYNSPLHF. CDR3 DNA: TGTGCCAGTAAAGACGGAGACTATAATTCACCCCTCCACTTT.